This TCR beta chain was sequenced during a study of identical twins. The CDR3 runs 17 residues. Germline CDR1 reads LNHNV; CDR2 reads YYDKDF (reference sequence). The V segment lost 5 bases and the J segment 10 bases; nucleotides outside the gene matches: 19. TCRdb processed the 5' RACE reads anew with MiXCR; each CDR3 protein has one entry. Among 500,000 to 700,000 distinct CDR3 sequences listed, under 8.5% were seen once. The same sample was also used in a study of yellow fever vaccine responses in identical twins.

Sequencing was carried out using PBMCs. This clonotype was obtained from a woman aged 18-30 years in good health. The V call is TRBV15, the J call TRBJ2-1; 8 positions match TRBD2. CDR3 sequence reads: CATSGGAGGVRIGEQFF. DNA of the CDR3: TGTGCCACCAGCGGGGGGGCGGGAGGAGTCCGAATCGGAGAGCAGTTCTTC.